This entry concerns a single T cell receptor beta chain. TCRdb's table, derived via immunoSEQ multiplex PCR, lists solely in-frame clones and lacks some. The sample has more than 200,000 clones; 84% are singletons. The data originate from a study of blood T cell repertoires in COVID-19. Cohort assignment relied on participant-reported clinical history. Donors in Cohort 3 who had recovered were those with two negative PCRs, healthcare professional clearance, or resolution of their symptoms. The CDR3 runs to 14 residues. Losses at the gene ends were 5 bases for V and 3 bases for J; bases not matched to a gene: 5. Per the germline V gene, CDR1 is SEHNR and CDR2 is FQNEAQ (reference sequence).

The sequenced sample consisted of PBMCs or T cells enriched from blood (not recorded which). The rearrangement links TRBV7-9 to TRBJ2-7; 9 bases are shared with TRBD1. The TCR was taken from a man aged 55 to 69 who had recovered from COVID-19. CDR3 residues: CASSQDRGSYEQYF. CDR3 sequence (DNA): TGTGCCAGCAGCCAGGACAGGGGAAGCTACGAGCAGTACTTC.